Sequencing of this TCR beta chain was carried out in a study of vaccination effects on CD4 cells after COVID-19. Study-wide background: Sampling occurred a median 72 days post second dose, range 14 to 241. For each well, two million PBMC were cultured with 10 IU/ml IL-2 and roughly 9.2 ug/ml peptides. Study-level points and caveats: Late in the post-vaccination period, infection-induced and vaccine-induced clones underwent marked clonal contraction.

Some clones are missing from TCRdb's copy, which holds only in-frame ones; the method was immunoSEQ multiplex PCR. The sample has fewer than 55,000 clones, around 70% seen once. Cultured cells yielded isolated CD4+ T cells after 10 days. All study participants received two doses of BNT162b2 or mRNA-1273 vaccine. The germline CDR1 and CDR2 sequences are SEHNR and FQNEAQ (reference sequence). The CDR3 has 17 residues. Trimming took off 6 bases at V and 2 bases at J, with 19 bases between the two ends. This clone has a handful of counts. No antigen is known for it. The chain links TRBV7-9 to TRBJ2-2; D might be TRBD1 (6 bases). This sequence was found in a human donor who received a COVID-19 vaccine. Sequences were derived from CD4+ T cells from PBMCs cultured without peptide, sampled after COVID-19 vaccination. DNA of the CDR3: TGTGCCAGCAGGTTCTCGCGGGTTGGGGGCAACACCGGGGAGCTGTTTTTT. This encodes CASRFSRVGGNTGELFF.